This passage covers 5 T cell receptor beta chains from one sample sequenced in a study of T cell repertoires in cytomegalovirus infection (dated by TCRdb to about 2019). Sequencing was carried out with an Illumina HiSeq 1500. Using fastp at Q25 and MiXCR, TCRdb reprocessed the public reads and kept productive beta chains. CDR3 protein sequences are deduplicated, and each keeps its most common genes and DNA. This sample is represented by some 100,000 distinct CDR3 sequences; less than 25% of them were singletons. Approximately 40% of the sample rests with the top ten. The sequenced sample consisted of CD8+ T cells from PBMCs. These receptors were obtained from a human donor in good health (CMV status not recorded). Some clones in this sample may be carry-over from other donors' samples.

The rearrangement links TRBV6-2 or TRBV6-3 to TRBJ2-1; D is undetermined. This CDR3 spans 13 amino acids. CDR1 MNHEY and CDR2 SVGEGT come from the germline V gene. V shed 5 bases and J shed 2 bases, with 7 bases lying between them. For the CDR3, the DNA is TGTGCCAGCAGTGGGGATACCTACAATGAGCAGTTCTTC. It specifies CASSGDTYNEQFF.

There are a few counts of this clonotype. J is TRBJ2-3 and V is TRBV12-3 or TRBV12-4, with D maybe TRBD2 (6 bases). This CDR3 contains 15 residues. Between the trimmed V and J ends, which lost 6 bases and 4 bases, there was a span of 17 bases. Here the CDR3 reads CASSYTRGGSDTQYF. The CDR3 DNA sequence: TGTGCCAGCAGCTACACTCGGGGAGGCTCAGATACGCAGTATTTT.

The chain carries TRBV12-3 or TRBV12-4 and TRBJ2-1; D could derive from TRBD1 or TRBD2 (5 bases each). Between the trimmed V and J ends, which lost 8 bases and 4 bases, there was a span of 21 bases. The CDR3 runs to 16 residues. In DNA form, the CDR3 reads TGTGCCAGCTGGGGGACGGACCCTCAGGGATACAATGAGCAGTTCTTC. This sequence encodes CASWGTDPQGYNEQFF.

This clonotype was observed many times. The chain couples TRBV7-8 to TRBJ2-7; D might be TRBD1 (5 bases). The germline V gene has CDR1 SGHVS and CDR2 FQNEAQ. This CDR3 comprises 13 residues. Trimming cost V 5 bases and J 2 bases, with 10 bases left between them. CDR3 in DNA: TGTGCCAGCAGCCTATCGACAGCCTACGAGCAGTACTTC. Protein: CASSLSTAYEQYF.

As concerns this clonotype: This CDR3 fails to terminate in the conserved phenylalanine or tryptophan, so it likely reflects a read error. The J gene is TRBJ2-5, the V gene TRBV4-3; possible D gene TRBD1, 5 bases. Germline V lookup: CDR1 LGHNA, CDR2 YSLEER. Trimming removed 0 bases at V and 7 bases at J, with 15 bases between. The CDR3 is 15 residues long. CDR3 bases: TGCGCCAGCAGCCAAGAGTCGAAGCAGGGTAGGACCCAGTACCTC. It translates to CASSQESKQGRTQYL.